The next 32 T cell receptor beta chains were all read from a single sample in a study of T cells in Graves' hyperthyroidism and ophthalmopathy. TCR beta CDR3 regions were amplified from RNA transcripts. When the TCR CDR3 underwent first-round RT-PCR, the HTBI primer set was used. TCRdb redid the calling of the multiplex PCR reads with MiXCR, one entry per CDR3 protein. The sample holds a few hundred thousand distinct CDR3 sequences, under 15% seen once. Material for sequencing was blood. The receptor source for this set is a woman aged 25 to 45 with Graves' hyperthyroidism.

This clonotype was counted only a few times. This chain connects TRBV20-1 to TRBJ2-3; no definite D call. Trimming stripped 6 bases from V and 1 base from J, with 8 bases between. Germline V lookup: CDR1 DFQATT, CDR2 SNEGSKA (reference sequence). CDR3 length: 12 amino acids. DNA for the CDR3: TGCAGTGCCCCCCCTGGCACAGATACGCAGTATTTT. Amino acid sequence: CSAPPGTDTQYF.

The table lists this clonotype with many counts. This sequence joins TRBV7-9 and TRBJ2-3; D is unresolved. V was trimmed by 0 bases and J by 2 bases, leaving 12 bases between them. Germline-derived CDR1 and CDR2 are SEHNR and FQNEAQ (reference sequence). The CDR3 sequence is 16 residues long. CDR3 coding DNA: TGTGCCAGCAGCTTAGCCCAGGCTCGCGACACAGATACGCAGTATTTT. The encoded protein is CASSLAQARDTDTQYF.

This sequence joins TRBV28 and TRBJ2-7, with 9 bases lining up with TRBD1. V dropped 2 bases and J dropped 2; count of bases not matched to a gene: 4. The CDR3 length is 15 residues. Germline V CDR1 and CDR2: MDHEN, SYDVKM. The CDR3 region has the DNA TGTGCCAGCAGTTTAATGGGGGACAGGGCCTACGAGCAGTACTTC. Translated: CASSLMGDRAYEQYF.

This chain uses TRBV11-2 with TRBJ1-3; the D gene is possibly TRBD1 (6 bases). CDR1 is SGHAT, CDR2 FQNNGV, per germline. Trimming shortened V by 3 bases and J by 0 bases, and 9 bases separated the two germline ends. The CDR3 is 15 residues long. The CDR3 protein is CASSFQGNSGNTIYF. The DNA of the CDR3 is TGTGCCAGCAGCTTTCAGGGGAACTCTGGAAACACCATATATTTT.

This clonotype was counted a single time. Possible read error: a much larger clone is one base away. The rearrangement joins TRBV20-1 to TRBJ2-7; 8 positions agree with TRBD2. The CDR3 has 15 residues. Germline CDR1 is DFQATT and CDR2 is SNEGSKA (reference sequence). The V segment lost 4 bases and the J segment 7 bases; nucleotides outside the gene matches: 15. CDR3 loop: CSAIRSSGVLREQYF. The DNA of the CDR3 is TGCAGTGCTATTCGGAGTAGCGGGGTCCTTCGGGAGCAGTACTTC.

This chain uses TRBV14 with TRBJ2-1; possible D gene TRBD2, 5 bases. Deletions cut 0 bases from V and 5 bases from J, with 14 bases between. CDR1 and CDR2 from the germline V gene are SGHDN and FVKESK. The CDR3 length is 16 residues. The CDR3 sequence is CASSQDIGGPDNEQFF. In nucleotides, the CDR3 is TGTGCCAGCAGCCAAGATATCGGCGGGCCTGACAATGAGCAGTTCTTC.

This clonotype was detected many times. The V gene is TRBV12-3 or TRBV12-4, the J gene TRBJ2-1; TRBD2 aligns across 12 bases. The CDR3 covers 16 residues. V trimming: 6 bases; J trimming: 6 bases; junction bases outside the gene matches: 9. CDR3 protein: CASRPEGLAGSNEQFF. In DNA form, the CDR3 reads TGTGCCAGCAGACCGGAAGGACTAGCGGGATCCAATGAGCAGTTCTTC.

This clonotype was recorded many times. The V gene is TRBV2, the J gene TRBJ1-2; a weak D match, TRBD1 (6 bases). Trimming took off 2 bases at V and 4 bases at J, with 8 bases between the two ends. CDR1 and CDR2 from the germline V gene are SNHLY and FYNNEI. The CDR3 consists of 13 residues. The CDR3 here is CASSERGAYGYTF. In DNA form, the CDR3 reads TGTGCCAGCAGTGAACGGGGGGCCTATGGCTACACCTTC.

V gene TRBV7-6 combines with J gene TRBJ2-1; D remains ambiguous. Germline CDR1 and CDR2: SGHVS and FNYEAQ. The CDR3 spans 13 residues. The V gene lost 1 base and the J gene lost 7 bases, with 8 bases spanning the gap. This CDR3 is CASSLEEGNEQFF. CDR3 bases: TGTGCCAGCAGCTTAGAAGAAGGGAATGAGCAGTTCTTC.

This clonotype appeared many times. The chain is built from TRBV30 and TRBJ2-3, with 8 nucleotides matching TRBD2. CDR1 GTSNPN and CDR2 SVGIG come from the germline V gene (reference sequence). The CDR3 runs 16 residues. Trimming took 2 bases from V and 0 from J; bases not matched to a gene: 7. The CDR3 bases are TGTGCCTGGAGTCCCCCGGGAGGGATCAGCACAGATACGCAGTATTTT. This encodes CAWSPPGGISTDTQYF.

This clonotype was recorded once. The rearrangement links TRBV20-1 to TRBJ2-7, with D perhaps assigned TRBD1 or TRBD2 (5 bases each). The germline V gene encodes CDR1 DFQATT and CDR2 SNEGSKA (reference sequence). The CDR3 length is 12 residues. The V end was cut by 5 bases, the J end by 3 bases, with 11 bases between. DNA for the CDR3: TGCAGTGCTTGGGACGGAAACTACGAGCAGTACTTC. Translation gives CSAWDGNYEQYF.

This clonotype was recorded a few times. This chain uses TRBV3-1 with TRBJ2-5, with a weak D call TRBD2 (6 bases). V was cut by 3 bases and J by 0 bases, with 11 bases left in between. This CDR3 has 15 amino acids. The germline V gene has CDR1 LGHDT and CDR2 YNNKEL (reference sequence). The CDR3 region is CASSHAGGYQETQYF. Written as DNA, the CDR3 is TGTGCCAGCAGCCACGCTGGGGGGTACCAAGAGACCCAGTACTTC.

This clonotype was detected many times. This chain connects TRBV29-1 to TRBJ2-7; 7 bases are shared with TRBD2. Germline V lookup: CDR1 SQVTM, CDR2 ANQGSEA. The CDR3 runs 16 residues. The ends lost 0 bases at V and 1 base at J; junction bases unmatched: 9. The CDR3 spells CSVEDEGGRNSYEQYF. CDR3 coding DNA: TGCAGCGTTGAAGATGAGGGCGGGAGAAATTCCTACGAGCAGTACTTC.

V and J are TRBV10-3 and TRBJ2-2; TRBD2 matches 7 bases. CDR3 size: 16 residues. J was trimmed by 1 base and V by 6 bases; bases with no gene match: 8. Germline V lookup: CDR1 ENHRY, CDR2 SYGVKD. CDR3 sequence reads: CAIRASGSGNTGELFF. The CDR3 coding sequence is TGTGCCATCAGGGCTAGCGGATCAGGGAACACCGGGGAGCTGTTTTTT.

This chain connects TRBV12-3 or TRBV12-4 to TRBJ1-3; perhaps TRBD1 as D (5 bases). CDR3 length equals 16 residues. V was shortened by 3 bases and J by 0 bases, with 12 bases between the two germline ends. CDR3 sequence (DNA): TGTGCCAGCAGTTTTGGAGGGGCGCACTCTGGAAACACCATATATTTT. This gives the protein CASSFGGAHSGNTIYF.

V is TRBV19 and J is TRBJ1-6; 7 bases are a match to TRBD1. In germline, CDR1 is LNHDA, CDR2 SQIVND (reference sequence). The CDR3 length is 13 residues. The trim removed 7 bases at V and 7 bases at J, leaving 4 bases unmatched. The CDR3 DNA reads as TGTGCCAGTACCGGGACAGCAAATTCACCCCTCCACTTT. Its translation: CASTGTANSPLHF.

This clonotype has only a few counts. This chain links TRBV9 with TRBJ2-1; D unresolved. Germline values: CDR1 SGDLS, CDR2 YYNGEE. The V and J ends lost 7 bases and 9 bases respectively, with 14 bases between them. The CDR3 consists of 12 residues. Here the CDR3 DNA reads TGTGCCAGCTCCGCAGGCCGATCTGAGCAGTTCTTC. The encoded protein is CASSAGRSEQFF.

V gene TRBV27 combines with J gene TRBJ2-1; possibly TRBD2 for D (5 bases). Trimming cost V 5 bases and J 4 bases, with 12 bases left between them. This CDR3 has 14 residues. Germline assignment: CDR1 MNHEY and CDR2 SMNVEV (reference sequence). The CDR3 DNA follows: TGTGCCAGCAGTCCCACGGGATTTTACAATGAGCAGTTCTTC. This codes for CASSPTGFYNEQFF.

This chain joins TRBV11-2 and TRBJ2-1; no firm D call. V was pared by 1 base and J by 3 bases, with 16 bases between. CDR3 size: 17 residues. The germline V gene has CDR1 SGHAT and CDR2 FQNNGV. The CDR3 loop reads CASSLVGLHRIYNEQFF. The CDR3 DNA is TGTGCCAGCAGCTTAGTAGGATTACATAGGATCTACAATGAGCAGTTCTTC.

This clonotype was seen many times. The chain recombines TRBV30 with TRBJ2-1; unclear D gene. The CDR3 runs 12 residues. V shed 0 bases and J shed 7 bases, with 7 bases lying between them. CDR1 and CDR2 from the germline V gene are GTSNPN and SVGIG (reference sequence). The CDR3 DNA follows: TGTGCCTGGAGTGTGACGAGAAATGAGCAGTTCTTC. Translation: CAWSVTRNEQFF.

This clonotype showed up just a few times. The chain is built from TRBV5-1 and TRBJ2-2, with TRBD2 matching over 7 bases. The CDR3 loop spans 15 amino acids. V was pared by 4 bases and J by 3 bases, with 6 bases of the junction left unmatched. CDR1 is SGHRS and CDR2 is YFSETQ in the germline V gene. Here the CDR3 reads CASSPTSPHTGELFF. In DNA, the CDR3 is TGCGCCAGCAGCCCGACTAGCCCCCACACCGGGGAGCTGTTTTTT. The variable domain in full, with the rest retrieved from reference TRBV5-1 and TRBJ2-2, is KAGVTQTPRYLIKTRGQQVTLSCSPISGHRSVSWYQQTPGQGLQFLFEYFSETQRNKGNFPGRFSGRQFSNSRSEMNVSTLELGDSALYLCASSPTSPHTGELFFGEGSRLTVL.

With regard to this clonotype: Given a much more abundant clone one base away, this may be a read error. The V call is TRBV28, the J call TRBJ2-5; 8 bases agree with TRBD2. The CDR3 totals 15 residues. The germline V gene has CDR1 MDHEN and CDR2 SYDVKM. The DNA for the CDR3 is TGTGCCAACAGTTTGGAGCGGGGGTACCAAGAGACCCAGTACTTC. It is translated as CANSLERGYQETQYF.

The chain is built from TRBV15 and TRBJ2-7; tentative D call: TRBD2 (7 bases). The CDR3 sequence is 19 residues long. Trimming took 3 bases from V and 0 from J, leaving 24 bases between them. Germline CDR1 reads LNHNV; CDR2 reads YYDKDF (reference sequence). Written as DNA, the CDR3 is TGTGCCACCAGCAGCCTCCCTCGGGGGCGTCGCGGGAGCTCCTACGAGCAGTACTTC. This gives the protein CATSSLPRGRRGSSYEQYF.

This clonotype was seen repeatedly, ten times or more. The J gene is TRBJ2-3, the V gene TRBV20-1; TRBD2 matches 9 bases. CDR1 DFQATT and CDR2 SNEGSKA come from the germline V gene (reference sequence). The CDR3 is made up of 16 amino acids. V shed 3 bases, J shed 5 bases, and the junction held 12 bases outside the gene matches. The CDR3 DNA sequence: TGCAGTGCTAGGGTGTTGGGCGGGAGGGCCTTAGATACGCAGTATTTT. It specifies CSARVLGGRALDTQYF.

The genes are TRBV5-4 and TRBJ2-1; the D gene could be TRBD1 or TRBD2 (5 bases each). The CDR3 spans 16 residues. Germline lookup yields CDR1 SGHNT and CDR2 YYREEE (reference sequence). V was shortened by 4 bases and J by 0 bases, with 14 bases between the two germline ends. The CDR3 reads CASSTQGVRSYNEQFF. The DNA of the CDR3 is TGTGCCAGCAGCACCCAGGGAGTCCGCTCCTACAATGAGCAGTTCTTC.

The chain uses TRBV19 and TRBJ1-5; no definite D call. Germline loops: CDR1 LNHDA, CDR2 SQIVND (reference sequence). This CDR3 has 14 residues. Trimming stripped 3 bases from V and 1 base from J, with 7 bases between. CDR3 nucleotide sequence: TGTGCCAGTAGTATTGCGCGGAGCAATCAGCCCCAGCATTTT. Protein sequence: CASSIARSNQPQHF.

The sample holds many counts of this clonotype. For the CDR3, the DNA is TGTGCCAGCAGCTTAGTTGCGGGGATCTACAATGAGCAGTTCTTC. Translation gives CASSLVAGIYNEQFF. This chain joins TRBV7-2 and TRBJ2-1, with D maybe TRBD2 (6 bases). Germline CDR1 and CDR2: SGHTA and FQGNSA. CDR3 length equals 15 residues. V lost 1 base and J 3 bases, leaving 10 bases between the germline ends.

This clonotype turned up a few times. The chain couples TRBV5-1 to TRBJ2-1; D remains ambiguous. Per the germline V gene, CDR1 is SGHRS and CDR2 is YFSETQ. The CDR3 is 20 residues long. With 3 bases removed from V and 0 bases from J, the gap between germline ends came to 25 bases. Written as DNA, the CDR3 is TGCGCCAGCAGCTGGAAAGCAAAGACTTCCCTCGAGAGCTCCTACAATGAGCAGTTCTTC. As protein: CASSWKAKTSLESSYNEQFF.

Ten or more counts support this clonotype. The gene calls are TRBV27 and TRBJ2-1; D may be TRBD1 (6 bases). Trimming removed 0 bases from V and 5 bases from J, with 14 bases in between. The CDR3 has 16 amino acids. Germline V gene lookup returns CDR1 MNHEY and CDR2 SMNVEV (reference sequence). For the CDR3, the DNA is TGTGCCAGCAGTTTATCGGCAGGGGCCCCTCACAATGAGCAGTTCTTC. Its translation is CASSLSAGAPHNEQFF.

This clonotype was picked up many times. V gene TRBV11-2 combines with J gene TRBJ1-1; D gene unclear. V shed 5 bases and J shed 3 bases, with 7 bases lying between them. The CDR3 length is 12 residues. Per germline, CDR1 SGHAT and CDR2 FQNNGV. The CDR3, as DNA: TGTGCCAGCAGCCTCTTTGACACTGAAGCTTTCTTT. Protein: CASSLFDTEAFF.

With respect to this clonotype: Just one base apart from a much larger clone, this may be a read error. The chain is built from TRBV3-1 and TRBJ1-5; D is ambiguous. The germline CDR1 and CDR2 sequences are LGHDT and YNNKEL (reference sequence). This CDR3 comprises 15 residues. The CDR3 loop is CASGQDLGSNQPQHF. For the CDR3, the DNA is TGTGCCAGCGGCCAAGATCTGGGCAGCAATCAGCCCCAGCATTTT.

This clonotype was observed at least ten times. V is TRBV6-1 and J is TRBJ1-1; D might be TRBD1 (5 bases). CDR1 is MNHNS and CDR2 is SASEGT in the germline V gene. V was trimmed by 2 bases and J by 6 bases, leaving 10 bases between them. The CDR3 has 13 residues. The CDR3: CASSETRGAEAFF. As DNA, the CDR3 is TGTGCCAGCAGTGAAACTAGGGGCGCTGAAGCTTTCTTT.